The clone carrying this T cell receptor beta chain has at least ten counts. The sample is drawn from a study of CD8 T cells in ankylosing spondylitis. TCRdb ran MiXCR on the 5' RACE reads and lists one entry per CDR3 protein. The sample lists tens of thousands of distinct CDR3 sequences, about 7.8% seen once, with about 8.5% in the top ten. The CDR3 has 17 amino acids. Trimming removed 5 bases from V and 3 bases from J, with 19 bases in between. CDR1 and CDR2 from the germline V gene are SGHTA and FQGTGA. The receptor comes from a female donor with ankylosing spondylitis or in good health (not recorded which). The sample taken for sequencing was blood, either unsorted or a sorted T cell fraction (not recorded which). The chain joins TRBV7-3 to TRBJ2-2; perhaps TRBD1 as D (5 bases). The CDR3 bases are TGTGCCAGCAGCCCAACCCCCAGGGCCCGGTACACCGGGGAGCTGTTTTTT. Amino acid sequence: CASSPTPRARYTGELFF. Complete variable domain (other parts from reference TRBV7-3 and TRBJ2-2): GAGVSQTPSNKVTEKGKYVELRCDPISGHTALYWYRQSLGQGPEFLIYFQGTGAADDSGLPNDRFFAVRPEGSVSTLKIQRTERGDSAVYLCASSPTPRARYTGELFFGEGSRLTVL.